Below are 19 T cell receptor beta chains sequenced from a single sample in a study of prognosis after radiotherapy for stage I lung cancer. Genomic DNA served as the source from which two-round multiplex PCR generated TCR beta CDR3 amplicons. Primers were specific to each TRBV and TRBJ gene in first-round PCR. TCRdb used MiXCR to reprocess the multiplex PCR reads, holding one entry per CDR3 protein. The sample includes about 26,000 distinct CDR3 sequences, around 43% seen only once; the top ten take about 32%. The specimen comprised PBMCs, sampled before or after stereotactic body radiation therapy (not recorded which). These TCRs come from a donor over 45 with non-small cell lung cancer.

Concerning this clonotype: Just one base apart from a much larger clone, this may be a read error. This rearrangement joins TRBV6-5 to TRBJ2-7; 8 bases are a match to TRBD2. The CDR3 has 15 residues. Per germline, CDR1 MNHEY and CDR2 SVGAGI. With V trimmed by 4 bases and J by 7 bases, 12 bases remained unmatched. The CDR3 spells CASSSPGRGAGEQYF. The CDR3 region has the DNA TGTGCCAGCAGTTCTCCCGGGCGGGGGGCCGGGGAGCAGTACTTC.

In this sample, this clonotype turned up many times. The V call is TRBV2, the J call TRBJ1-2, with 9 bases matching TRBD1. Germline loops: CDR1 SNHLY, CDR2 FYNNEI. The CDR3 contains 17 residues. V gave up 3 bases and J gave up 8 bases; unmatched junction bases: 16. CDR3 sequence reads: CASSDGSSADRGTGYTF. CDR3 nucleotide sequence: TGTGCCAGCAGTGATGGCTCGTCGGCGGACAGGGGAACCGGCTACACCTTC.

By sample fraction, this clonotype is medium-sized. CDR3 amino acids: CASSPGAGGYEQYF. The CDR3 DNA follows: TGTGCCAGTAGTCCGGGAGCGGGGGGGTACGAGCAGTACTTC. This chain links TRBV19 with TRBJ2-7; 10 nucleotides match TRBD2. CDR3 length equals 14 residues. CDR1 is LNHDA and CDR2 is SQIVND in the germline V gene (reference sequence). V gave up 5 bases and J gave up 4 bases; unmatched junction bases: 5.

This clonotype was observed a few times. CDR3 region: CASSQTGDPLHF. In nucleotides, the CDR3 is TGCGCCAGCAGCCAAACAGGGGATCCCCTCCACTTT. The V and J genes are TRBV5-1 and TRBJ1-6, with 7 nucleotides matching TRBD1. With 4 bases clipped from V and 13 bases from J, the junction kept 5 bases outside the gene matches. The CDR3 totals 12 residues. CDR1 and CDR2 from the germline V gene are SGHRS and YFSETQ.

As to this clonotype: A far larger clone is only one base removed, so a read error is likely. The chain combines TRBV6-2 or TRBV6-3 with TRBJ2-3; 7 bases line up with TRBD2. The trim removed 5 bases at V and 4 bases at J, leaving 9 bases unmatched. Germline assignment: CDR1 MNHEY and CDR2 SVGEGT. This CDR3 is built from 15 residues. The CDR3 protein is CASSALAVNADTQYF. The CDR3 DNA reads TGTGCCAGCAGTGCCCTAGCGGTTAACGCAGATACGCAGTATTTT.

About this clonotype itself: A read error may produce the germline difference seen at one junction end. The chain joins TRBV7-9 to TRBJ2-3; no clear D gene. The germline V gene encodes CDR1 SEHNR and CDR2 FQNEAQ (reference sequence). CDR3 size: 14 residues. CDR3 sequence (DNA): TGTGCCAGCATCTTAGTACGGGCGGCGGATACGCAGTATTTT. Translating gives CASILVRAADTQYF. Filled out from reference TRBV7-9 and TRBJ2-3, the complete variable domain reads DTGVSQNPRHKITKRGQNVTFRCDPISEHNRLYWYRQTLGQGPEFLTYFQNEAQLEKSRLLSDRFSAERPKGSFSTLEIQRTEQGDSAMYLCASILVRAADTQYFGPGTRLTVL.

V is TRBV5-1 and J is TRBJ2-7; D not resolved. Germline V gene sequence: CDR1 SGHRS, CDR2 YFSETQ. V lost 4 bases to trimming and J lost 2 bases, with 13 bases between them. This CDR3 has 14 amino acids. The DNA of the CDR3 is TGCGCCAGCAGCAAGGACGGGCAAGCCTACGAGCAGTACTTC. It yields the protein CASSKDGQAYEQYF.

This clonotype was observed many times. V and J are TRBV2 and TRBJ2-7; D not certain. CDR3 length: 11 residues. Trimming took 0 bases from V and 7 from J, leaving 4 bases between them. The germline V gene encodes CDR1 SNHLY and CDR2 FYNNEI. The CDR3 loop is CASSEAWEQYF. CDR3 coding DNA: TGTGCCAGCAGTGAAGCCTGGGAGCAGTACTTC.

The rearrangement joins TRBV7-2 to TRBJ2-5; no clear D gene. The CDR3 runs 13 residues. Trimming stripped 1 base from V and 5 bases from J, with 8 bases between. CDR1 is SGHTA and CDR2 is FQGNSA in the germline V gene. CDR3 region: CASSLGIVETQYF. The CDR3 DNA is TGTGCCAGCAGCTTAGGGATTGTGGAGACCCAGTACTTC.

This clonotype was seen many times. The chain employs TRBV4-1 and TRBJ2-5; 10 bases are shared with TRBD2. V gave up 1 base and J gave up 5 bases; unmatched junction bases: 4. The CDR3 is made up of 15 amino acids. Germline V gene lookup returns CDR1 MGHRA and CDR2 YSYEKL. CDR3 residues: CASSQASGGAETQYF. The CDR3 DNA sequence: TGCGCCAGCAGCCAAGCCAGCGGGGGGGCCGAGACCCAGTACTTC.

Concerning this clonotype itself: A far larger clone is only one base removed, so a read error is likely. The CDR3, as DNA: TGTGCCAGCAGTGACGGGTCTAACTATGGCTACACCTTC. This encodes CASSDGSNYGYTF. V is TRBV28 and J is TRBJ1-2; no clear D. CDR1 is MDHEN, CDR2 SYDVKM, per germline. The CDR3 consists of 13 residues. V gave up 5 bases and J gave up 0 bases, with 7 bases separating them.

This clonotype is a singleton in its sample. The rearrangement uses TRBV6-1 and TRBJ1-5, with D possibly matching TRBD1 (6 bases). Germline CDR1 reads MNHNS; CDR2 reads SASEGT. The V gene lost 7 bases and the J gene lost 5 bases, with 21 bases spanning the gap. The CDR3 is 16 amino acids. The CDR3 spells CASIPDGQRGDQPQHF. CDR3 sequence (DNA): TGTGCCAGCATCCCGGATGGACAGCGCGGGGATCAGCCCCAGCATTTT.

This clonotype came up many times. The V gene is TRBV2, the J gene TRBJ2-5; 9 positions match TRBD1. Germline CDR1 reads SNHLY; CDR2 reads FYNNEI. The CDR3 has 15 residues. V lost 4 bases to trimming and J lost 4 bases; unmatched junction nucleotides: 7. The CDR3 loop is CASSAIGTGRETQYF. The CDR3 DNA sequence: TGTGCCAGCAGTGCTATAGGGACAGGGCGAGAGACCCAGTACTTC.

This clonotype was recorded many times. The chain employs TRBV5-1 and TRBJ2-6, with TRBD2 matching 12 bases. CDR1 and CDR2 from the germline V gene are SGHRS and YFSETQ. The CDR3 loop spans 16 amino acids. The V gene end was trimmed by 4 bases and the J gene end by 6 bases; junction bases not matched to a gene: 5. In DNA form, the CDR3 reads TGCGCCAGCAGCCAACTAGCGGGGGGTTCGGCCAACGTCCTGACTTTC. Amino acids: CASSQLAGGSANVLTF.

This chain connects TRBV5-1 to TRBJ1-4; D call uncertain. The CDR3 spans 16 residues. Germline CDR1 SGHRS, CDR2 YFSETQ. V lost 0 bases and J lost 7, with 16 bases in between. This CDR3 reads CASSLGSSGHSEKLFF. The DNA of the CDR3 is TGCGCCAGCAGCTTGGGGTCGAGTGGGCACAGTGAAAAACTGTTTTTT. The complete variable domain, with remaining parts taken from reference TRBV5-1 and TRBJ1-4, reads KAGVTQTPRYLIKTRGQQVTLSCSPISGHRSVSWYQQTPGQGLQFLFEYFSETQRNKGNFPGRFSGRQFSNSRSEMNVSTLELGDSALYLCASSLGSSGHSEKLFFGSGTQLSVL.

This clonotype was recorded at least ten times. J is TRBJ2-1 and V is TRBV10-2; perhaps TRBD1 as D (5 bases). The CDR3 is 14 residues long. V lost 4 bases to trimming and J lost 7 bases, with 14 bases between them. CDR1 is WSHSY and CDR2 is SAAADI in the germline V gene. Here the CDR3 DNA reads TGCGCCAGCAGTGGGACAATCACCATTAATGAGCAGTTCTTC. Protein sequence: CASSGTITINEQFF.

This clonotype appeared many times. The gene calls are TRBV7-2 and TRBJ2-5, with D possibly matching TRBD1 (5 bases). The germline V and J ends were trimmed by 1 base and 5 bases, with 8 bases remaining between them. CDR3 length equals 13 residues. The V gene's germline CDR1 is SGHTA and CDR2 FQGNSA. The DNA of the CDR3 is TGTGCCAGCAGCTTAGGGGGCCAGGAGACCCAGTACTTC. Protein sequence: CASSLGGQETQYF.

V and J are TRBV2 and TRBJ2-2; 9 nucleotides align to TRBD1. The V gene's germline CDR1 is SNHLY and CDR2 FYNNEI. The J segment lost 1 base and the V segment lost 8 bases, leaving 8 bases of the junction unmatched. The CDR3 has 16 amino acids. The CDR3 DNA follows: TGTGCCAGCGAGGGACAGGGTCCGTTGAACACCGGGGAGCTGTTTTTT. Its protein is CASEGQGPLNTGELFF.

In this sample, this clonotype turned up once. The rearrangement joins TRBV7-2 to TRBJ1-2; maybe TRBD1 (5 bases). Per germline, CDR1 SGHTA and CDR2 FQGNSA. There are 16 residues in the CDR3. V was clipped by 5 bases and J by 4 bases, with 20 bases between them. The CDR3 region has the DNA TGTGCCAGCAGCCCAGGGCAGAGGAGTTGTTGCTATGGCTACACCTTC. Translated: CASSPGQRSCCYGYTF.